This passage covers 31 T cell receptor beta chains from one sample sequenced in a study (dated by TCRdb to between 2014 and 2017). CD4+CD25+CD127-/low cells were isolated as Tregs. Library creation used multiplex PCR. Data came from an Ion Torrent PGM. Adaptor-ligated barcode primers were used to amplify TRBV12-4/TRBJ1-2 clonotypes in the roughly 24-patient analysis. TCRdb handled the public reads itself, with Q25 trimming in fastp and clone calling in MiXCR, and kept productive beta chains. Rows are unified per CDR3 protein, each entry keeping the most common DNA and genes. This sample is represented by about 890 distinct CDR3 sequences; roughly a sixth of them were singletons. In total, the top ten clones hold 7.2% of the sample. What was sequenced was Tregs sorted from blood. These receptors were taken from a female donor with breast cancer.

This clonotype was picked up a small number of times. J is TRBJ1-2 and V is TRBV12-3 or TRBV12-4; TRBD1 might be the D (5 bases). This CDR3 contains 13 residues. With 3 bases removed from V and 8 bases from J, the gap between germline ends came to 13 bases. The CDR3 region has the DNA TGTGCCAGCAGTTTTCAGGGTCCAGGCGGCTACACCTTC. Residues: CASSFQGPGGYTF.

This clonotype is termed medium-sized. The rearrangement joins TRBV12-3 or TRBV12-4 to TRBJ1-2; 7 bases are shared with TRBD1. The CDR3 is 15 residues long. Trimming removed 3 bases from V and 5 bases from J; junction bases left unmatched: 9. The CDR3 reads CASSLRQGVSYGYTF. The CDR3 DNA sequence: TGTGCCAGCAGTTTGCGACAGGGAGTTTCTTATGGCTACACCTTC.

This clonotype is labeled as large. The chain employs TRBV12-3 or TRBV12-4 and TRBJ1-2; a possible D gene is TRBD1 (5 bases). The CDR3 extends over 14 amino acids. Deletions cut 6 bases from V and 0 bases from J, with 11 bases between. Here the CDR3 reads CASSRQTSNYGYTF. The CDR3 DNA reads as TGTGCCAGCAGCCGACAGACCTCTAACTATGGCTACACCTTC.

By proportion, this clonotype is large (0.1 to 1%). This chain uses TRBV12-3 or TRBV12-4 with TRBJ1-2, with unresolved D. The CDR3 contains 13 residues. V was cut by 7 bases and J by 8 bases, with 17 bases left in between. The CDR3 loop reads CASTPSSTRGYTF. The CDR3 coding sequence is TGTGCCAGCACTCCATCATCCACCAGGGGCTACACCTTC.

This clonotype has a handful of counts. This chain joins TRBV12-3 or TRBV12-4 and TRBJ1-2; no clear D. The CDR3 covers 14 residues. V was shortened by 0 bases and J by 4 bases, with 9 bases between the two germline ends. CDR3 DNA sequence: TGTGCCAGCAGTTTAGCGAAAGGATCCTATGGCTACACCTTC. It specifies CASSLAKGSYGYTF.

By sample fraction, this clonotype is medium-sized. The V call is TRBV12-3 or TRBV12-4, the J call TRBJ1-2; TRBD1 matches at 8 bases. The CDR3 is 13 residues long. V shed 6 bases and J 3 bases; nucleotides not matched to a gene: 3. As DNA, the CDR3 is TGTGCCAGCAGCCCGGGACAGGACTATGGCTACACCTTC. Encoded protein: CASSPGQDYGYTF.

By share, this clonotype ranks as large. The J gene is TRBJ1-2, the V gene TRBV12-3 or TRBV12-4; D perhaps matches TRBD1 (6 bases). Between the trimmed V and J ends, which lost 6 bases and 5 bases, there was a span of 13 bases. This CDR3 contains 13 residues. The CDR3 sequence: CASSLDRHYGYTF. The CDR3 DNA reads as TGTGCCAGCAGCCTTGACAGGCATTATGGCTACACCTTC.

In its sample, this clonotype was seen a few times. The V gene is TRBV12-3 or TRBV12-4, the J gene TRBJ1-2, with unresolved D. The CDR3 loop spans 14 amino acids. V was pared by 4 bases and J by 4 bases, with 13 bases between. Written as DNA, the CDR3 is TGTGCCAGCAGTTCCTCCCCGACAATCTATGGCTACACCTTC. It translates to CASSSSPTIYGYTF.

By share, this clonotype counts as medium-sized. The rearrangement joins TRBV12-3 or TRBV12-4 to TRBJ1-2; 9 nucleotides agree with TRBD1. Trimming cost V 7 bases and J 3 bases; bases outside gene matches: 18. This CDR3 has 18 residues. For the CDR3, the DNA is TGTGCCAGCACCTCTCGGGGACAGGGTCCCGATTACTACTATGGCTACACCTTC. Its protein is CASTSRGQGPDYYYGYTF.

This clonotype came up a few times. The chain couples TRBV12-3 or TRBV12-4 to TRBJ1-2; no clear D gene. The CDR3 covers 16 residues. Trimming removed 2 bases at V and 2 bases at J, with 15 bases between. CDR3 in amino acids: CASSLLPGFGNYGYTF. The CDR3, as DNA: TGTGCCAGCAGTTTACTCCCGGGGTTTGGGAACTATGGCTACACCTTC.

Relative to its sample, this clonotype is large. This chain connects TRBV12-3 or TRBV12-4 to TRBJ1-2, with TRBD1 matching over 7 bases. The trim removed 3 bases at V and 5 bases at J, leaving 6 bases unmatched. The CDR3 is made up of 14 amino acids. CDR3 amino acids: CASSLSWTGYGYTF. In DNA, the CDR3 is TGTGCCAGCAGTTTGTCTTGGACAGGTTATGGCTACACCTTC.

This clonotype is termed medium-sized. The chain combines TRBV12-3 or TRBV12-4 with TRBJ1-2; 9 bases line up with TRBD1. After removal of 6 bases from V and 8 bases from J, the junction contained 25 bases not matched to a gene. The CDR3 spans 19 residues. CDR3 DNA: TGTGCCAGCAGCATGCATTCATACGCCCCGGGACAGGGAAGAAACGGCTACACCTTC. It specifies CASSMHSYAPGQGRNGYTF.

By share of the sample, this clonotype is large. The rearrangement links TRBV12-3 or TRBV12-4 to TRBJ1-2; D might be TRBD1 (6 bases). The V end lost 6 bases, the J end lost 2 bases, and 10 bases lay between the germline ends. The CDR3 totals 13 residues. The CDR3 reads CASSNRDNYGYTF. CDR3 in DNA: TGTGCCAGCAGCAACAGGGACAACTATGGCTACACCTTC.

This clonotype was observed many times. The chain links TRBV12-3 or TRBV12-4 to TRBJ1-2, with D uncertain. With 3 bases removed from V and 8 bases from J, the gap between germline ends came to 16 bases. This CDR3 contains 14 residues. CDR3 nucleotides: TGTGCCAGCAGTTTTGGTCCGCAGAGGGTGGGCTACACCTTC. Protein product: CASSFGPQRVGYTF.

This clonotype is classed as large. The chain links TRBV12-3 or TRBV12-4 to TRBJ1-2, with no clear D. This CDR3 is built from 14 residues. V was shortened by 2 bases and J by 10 bases, with 17 bases between the two germline ends. The CDR3 nucleotides are TGTGCCAGCAGTTTACCGCCCTCGTCCGGGGACTACACCTTC. Residues: CASSLPPSSGDYTF.

The chain has TRBV12-3 or TRBV12-4 and TRBJ1-2; D is undetermined. V shed 6 bases and J shed 8 bases, with 16 bases lying between them. This CDR3 contains 13 residues. CDR3 protein: CASRQDGSYGYTF. The CDR3 nucleotides read TGTGCCAGCAGGCAGGACGGGAGCTACGGCTACACCTTC.

This clonotype is termed large. CDR3 nucleotide sequence: TGTGCCAGTCAAAGGGGAATCGACTATGGCTACACCTTC. It codes for CASQRGIDYGYTF. The chain uses TRBV12-3 or TRBV12-4 and TRBJ1-2, with D possibly TRBD1 on 5 matching bases. V dropped 9 bases and J dropped 3 bases, with 14 bases sitting between them. This CDR3 region has 13 residues.

Sample share makes this clonotype large (0.1 to 1%). This chain links TRBV12-3 or TRBV12-4 with TRBJ1-2, with D possibly TRBD1 on 6 matching bases. The CDR3 totals 16 residues. Trimming stripped 5 bases from V and 4 bases from J, with 20 bases between. CDR3 protein: CASSPLQGVTGYGYTF. The CDR3, as DNA: TGTGCCAGCAGTCCCTTACAGGGTGTAACGGGCTATGGCTACACCTTC.

The chain combines TRBV12-3 or TRBV12-4 with TRBJ1-2; 10 bases map to TRBD1. The CDR3 extends over 14 amino acids. The J segment lost 6 bases and the V segment lost 6 bases, leaving 7 bases of the junction unmatched. The CDR3 reads CASSPGQGSNGYTF. The CDR3 nucleotides read TGTGCCAGCAGCCCGGGACAGGGGAGTAATGGCTACACCTTC.

This sequence joins TRBV12-3 or TRBV12-4 and TRBJ1-2; TRBD1 matches at 9 bases. The CDR3 is made up of 13 amino acids. V was clipped by 5 bases and J by 4 bases; unmatched bases: 2. CDR3 sequence: CASSRGQGYGYTF. As DNA, the CDR3 is TGTGCCAGCAGTAGGGGACAGGGCTATGGCTACACCTTC.

By its share, this clonotype is large. The chain couples TRBV12-3 or TRBV12-4 to TRBJ1-2; the D is unclear. The CDR3 sequence is 12 residues long. V lost 5 bases, J lost 4 bases, and 8 bases lay in between. CDR3 nucleotide sequence: TGTGCCAGCAGTAGACGGACCTATGGCTACACCTTC. Protein: CASSRRTYGYTF.

The gene calls are TRBV12-3 or TRBV12-4 and TRBJ1-2; 10 nucleotides agree with TRBD1. This CDR3 has 15 amino acids. With V trimmed by 5 bases and J by 5 bases, 8 bases remained unmatched. CDR3 region: CASSRGQGRMYGYTF. CDR3 nucleotides: TGTGCCAGCAGTAGGGGACAGGGGAGGATGTATGGCTACACCTTC.

This clonotype is labeled as large. The chain carries TRBV12-3 or TRBV12-4 and TRBJ1-2, with no clear D. V shed 5 bases and J shed 1 base, with 8 bases lying between them. The CDR3 contains 13 residues. Here the CDR3 DNA reads TGTGCCAGCAGTCGGACGGGTAACTATGGCTACACCTTC. Translated: CASSRTGNYGYTF.

This clonotype rates as large. V gene TRBV12-3 or TRBV12-4 combines with J gene TRBJ1-2; 8 nucleotides line up with TRBD1. After removal of 1 base from V and 2 bases from J, the junction contained 3 bases not matched to a gene. The CDR3 sequence is 15 residues long. The DNA for the CDR3 is TGTGCCAGCAGTTTAGGGACAGGGAGAAACTATGGCTACACCTTC. It translates to CASSLGTGRNYGYTF.

In its sample, this clonotype was seen many times. V is TRBV12-3 or TRBV12-4 and J is TRBJ1-2, with TRBD1 identical over 9 bases. CDR3 length equals 14 residues. Trimming took 0 bases from V and 5 from J; bases not matched to a gene: 1. Here the CDR3 DNA reads TGTGCCAGCAGTTTAGCGGGACAGGGATATGGCTACACCTTC. Its translation is CASSLAGQGYGYTF.

In its sample, this clonotype is large. The CDR3 DNA is TGTGCCAGCAGCAGGACGGTCTATGGCTACACCTTC. This codes for CASSRTVYGYTF. The chain employs TRBV12-3 or TRBV12-4 and TRBJ1-2; no clear D gene. V was cut by 6 bases and J by 4 bases, with 9 bases left in between. The CDR3 is 12 residues long.

This clonotype is labeled as large (0.1 to 1%). The chain links TRBV12-3 or TRBV12-4 to TRBJ1-2, with a weak D call TRBD1 (6 bases). This CDR3 is built from 13 residues. V was shortened by 4 bases and J by 4 bases, with 10 bases between the two germline ends. Written as DNA, the CDR3 is TGTGCCAGCAGTTCTACAGGGAGCTATGGCTACACCTTC. This sequence encodes CASSSTGSYGYTF.

This clonotype is classed as large. The chain has TRBV12-3 or TRBV12-4 and TRBJ1-2, with D perhaps matching TRBD1 (5 bases). This CDR3 region has 14 residues. Trimming took 3 bases from V and 0 from J, leaving 8 bases between them. The CDR3 region has the DNA TGTGCCAGCAGTTTCAGGGTTGCTAACTATGGCTACACCTTC. Amino acids: CASSFRVANYGYTF.

This clonotype is classed as large (0.1 to 1%). The V and J genes are TRBV12-3 or TRBV12-4 and TRBJ1-2; D might be TRBD1 (6 bases). The CDR3 length is 14 residues. V was cut by 5 bases and J by 7 bases, with 17 bases left in between. The CDR3 sequence is CASSPRLQGGGYTF. The CDR3 DNA sequence: TGTGCCAGCAGTCCCAGATTACAGGGAGGTGGCTACACCTTC.

The chain carries TRBV12-3 or TRBV12-4 and TRBJ1-2, with D unclear. The CDR3 spans 15 residues. V lost 2 bases and J 3 bases, leaving 13 bases between the germline ends. The CDR3 loop is CASSLRRVIYYGYTF. CDR3 nucleotides: TGTGCCAGCAGTTTAAGGAGGGTTATTTACTATGGCTACACCTTC.

This chain joins TRBV12-3 or TRBV12-4 and TRBJ1-2; TRBD1 matches 7 bases. With 3 bases clipped from V and 5 bases from J, the junction kept 6 bases outside the gene matches. The CDR3 runs 14 residues. The CDR3 sequence is CASSFRDSLYGYTF. The CDR3 coding sequence is TGTGCCAGCAGTTTCCGGGACAGTCTTTATGGCTACACCTTC.